Below, 9 T cell receptor beta chains from the same sample are listed, as sequenced in a study of T cell responses to AZD1222 COVID-19 vaccine. The repertoire was sequenced with immunoSEQ multiplex PCR; TCRdb's copy has only in-frame clones and lacks some. The table lists 100,000 or so clones, about 86% of them singletons. The material sequenced was peripheral blood, taken on day 0 of AZD1222 vaccination. The receptors come from an adult in good health.

The genes are TRBV9 and TRBJ2-2; 8 bases match TRBD2. After removal of 0 bases from V and 0 bases from J, the junction contained 4 bases not matched to a gene. This CDR3 comprises 17 residues. CDR1 is SGDLS and CDR2 is YYNGEE in the germline V gene. CDR3 protein: CASSVGLAGTNTGELFF. CDR3 sequence (DNA): TGTGCCAGCAGCGTAGGATTAGCGGGAACGAACACCGGGGAGCTGTTTTTT. The entire variable domain, with the rest obtained from reference TRBV9 and TRBJ2-2, is as follows: DSGVTQTPKHLITATGQRVTLRCSPRSGDLSVYWYQQSLDQGLQFLIQYYNGEERAKGNILERFSAQQFPDLHSELNLSSLELGDSALYFCASSVGLAGTNTGELFFGEGSRLTVL.

The chain is built from TRBV5-4 and TRBJ1-5; D possibly corresponds to TRBD1 (6 bases). Germline V gene lookup returns CDR1 SGHNT and CDR2 YYREEE (reference sequence). Trimming pared 2 bases from V and 5 bases from J, leaving 11 bases between. CDR3 size: 14 residues. This chain's CDR3 is CASSLQGSHQPQHF. In DNA form, the CDR3 reads TGTGCCAGCAGCTTACAGGGTTCCCATCAGCCCCAGCATTTT.

The J gene is TRBJ1-1, the V gene TRBV19; a possible D gene is TRBD1 (6 bases). Germline CDR1 is LNHDA and CDR2 is SQIVND (reference sequence). Trimming removed 2 bases at V and 6 bases at J, with 13 bases between. This CDR3 is 14 amino acids long. The CDR3 nucleotides read TGTGCCAGTAGTATAACCGGGGGCGGATCTGAAGCTTTCTTT. Translation gives CASSITGGGSEAFF.

The V call is TRBV6-5, the J call TRBJ1-2; 9 bases agree with TRBD1. The CDR3 consists of 15 residues. The germline V gene has CDR1 MNHEY and CDR2 SVGAGI. With 2 bases clipped from V and 8 bases from J, the junction kept 9 bases outside the gene matches. This chain's CDR3 is CASSYMGQGVRGYTF. In nucleotides, the CDR3 is TGTGCCAGCAGTTACATGGGACAGGGCGTACGAGGCTACACCTTC.

This sequence joins TRBV7-2 and TRBJ1-6; D call uncertain. The CDR3 covers 15 residues. Deletions cut 1 base from V and 7 bases from J, with 11 bases between. Germline lookup yields CDR1 SGHTA and CDR2 FQGNSA. In DNA, the CDR3 is TGTGCCAGCAGCTTAGAAGGGCTTGGGAATTCACCCCTCCACTTT. Encoded protein: CASSLEGLGNSPLHF.

This sequence joins TRBV30 and TRBJ2-7, with TRBD2 identical over 11 bases. The CDR3 loop spans 15 amino acids. Germline loops: CDR1 GTSNPN, CDR2 SVGIG (reference sequence). V shed 0 bases and J 5 bases; nucleotides not matched to a gene: 6. The CDR3 sequence is CAWSVGLAGGDEQYF. In DNA form, the CDR3 reads TGTGCCTGGAGTGTCGGGCTAGCGGGGGGAGACGAGCAGTACTTC.

CDR3 sequence (DNA): TGCGCCAGCAGCCAAGACAGGGAAACAAGGAATTCACCCCTCCACTTT. Residues: CASSQDRETRNSPLHF. V usage is TRBV4-3 and J usage is TRBJ1-6; the D gene is possibly TRBD1 (5 bases). Germline V gene data show CDR1 as LGHNA and CDR2 as YSLEER. The germline V and J ends were trimmed by 0 bases and 7 bases, with 13 bases remaining between them. The CDR3 runs 16 residues.

The rearrangement uses TRBV5-4 and TRBJ2-7; D might be TRBD2 (6 bases). The CDR3 is 12 amino acids. CDR1 and CDR2 from the germline V gene are SGHNT and YYREEE (reference sequence). V lost 3 bases and J 3 bases, leaving 7 bases between the germline ends. The CDR3 DNA reads TGTGCCAGCAGCTGGGACTTCTACGAGCAGTACTTC. It yields the protein CASSWDFYEQYF.

This rearrangement joins TRBV4-2 to TRBJ1-5; D gene unclear. Between the trimmed V and J ends, which lost 0 bases and 0 bases, there was a span of 9 bases. The CDR3 is 16 amino acids. Germline V gene lookup returns CDR1 LGHNA and CDR2 YNFKEQ. This CDR3 reads CASSQDPDRSNQPQHF. CDR3 DNA: TGTGCCAGCAGCCAAGACCCGGACCGTAGCAATCAGCCCCAGCATTTT.